The TCR beta chain described here comes from a study of cytomegalovirus exposure and HLA in healthy donors. Study-level background: An analysis done earlier identified 117 million unique TCR beta sequences from approximately 180 million T cells. Study-wide findings and caveats: CMV antigen specificity of a few CMV-associated chains was confirmed in vitro.

This PCR relied on a set of 60 Vbeta primers and 13 Jbeta primers. Method: immunoSEQ multiplex PCR; TCRdb's copy keeps in-frame clones and lacks some. This table holds approximately 200,000 clones, roughly 80% found once. Of note for this clone: The antigen is unknown. The same CDR3 is also encoded by other DNA sequences in this sample.

CDR3 length equals 12 residues. CDR1 and CDR2 from the germline V gene are MDHEN and SYDVKM. The ends were cut back, 4 bases at V and 2 bases at J, with 5 bases in the middle. The sequencing sample was made of PBMCs. This chain links TRBV28 with TRBJ1-2, with D perhaps TRBD1 (5 bases). This TCR was sampled from a woman in her late teens or twenties in good health and CMV-seronegative. Written as DNA, the CDR3 is TGTGCCAGCAGTTCAGGGAACTATGGCTACACCTTC. Translating gives CASSSGNYGYTF.